This passage covers 26 T cell receptor beta chains from one sample sequenced in a study of blood T cell repertoires in COVID-19. Generated by immunoSEQ multiplex PCR, the TCRdb table keeps only in-frame clones and is missing some. Of some 120,000 clones listed, 75% to 85% are singletons. The sequenced sample consisted of peripheral blood. The origin of the receptors is a man in his sixties or seventies with acute or convalescent COVID-19.

V and J are TRBV3-1 (or the pseudogene TRBV3-2) and TRBJ1-5, with D possibly matching TRBD1 (5 bases). V was clipped by 4 bases and J by 5 bases, with 12 bases between them. This CDR3 region has 14 residues. CDR1 and CDR2 from the germline V gene are LGHDT and YNNKEL (reference sequence). DNA for the CDR3: TGTGCCAGCAGCCCCCGGCGGGGCCATCAGCCCCAGCATTTT. Amino acids: CASSPRRGHQPQHF.

The CDR3 DNA follows: TGTGCCGGAGGGGACAGCTCTGGAAACACCATATATTTT. Protein: CAGGDSSGNTIYF. This chain joins TRBV19 and TRBJ1-3; 7 nucleotides align to TRBD1. With 11 bases clipped from V and 0 bases from J, the junction kept 4 bases outside the gene matches. Germline lookup yields CDR1 LNHDA and CDR2 SQIVND (reference sequence). This CDR3 is built from 13 residues.

J is TRBJ1-5 and V is TRBV12-2; TRBD1 is the table's D call and was not checked against the DNA. TRBV12-2 is tagged as a pseudogene. This CDR3 has 17 residues. DNA for the CDR3: TGTGCAAGTCGCCCCTCATTTGGGGGCGATTCCAATCAGCCCCAGCATTTT. It encodes CASRPSFGGDSNQPQHF.

The chain combines TRBV5-6 with TRBJ1-1, with TRBD1 identical over 8 bases. The germline CDR1 and CDR2 sequences are SGHDT and YYEEEE. With 2 bases clipped from V and 11 bases from J, the junction kept 11 bases outside the gene matches. The length of the CDR3 is 14 residues. The CDR3 reads CASSLVHGQGLAFF. As DNA, the CDR3 is TGTGCCAGCAGCTTAGTACATGGACAGGGCTTGGCTTTCTTT.

This clone has more than one count but fewer than ten. The rearrangement uses TRBV5-1 and TRBJ1-4; the match to TRBD1 covers 7 bases. This CDR3 comprises 16 residues. V shed 6 bases and J 3 bases; nucleotides not matched to a gene: 11. Germline loops: CDR1 SGHRS, CDR2 YFSETQ. CDR3 bases: TGCGCCAGCACACCCGATTACGGGACAGCTAATGAAAAACTGTTTTTT. Its protein product is CASTPDYGTANEKLFF.

V is TRBV7-3 and J is TRBJ2-2; D possibly corresponds to TRBD1 (5 bases). V was clipped by 5 bases and J by 3 bases, with 10 bases between them. The CDR3 runs 14 residues. Looked up from germline, CDR1 is SGHTA and CDR2 is FQGTGA. The CDR3 sequence: CASSADSHTGELFF. CDR3 nucleotide sequence: TGTGCCAGCAGCGCCGACAGTCACACCGGGGAGCTGTTTTTT.

The chain combines TRBV6-1 with TRBJ1-3; D is ambiguous. The CDR3 spans 15 residues. Germline V gene data show CDR1 as MNHNS and CDR2 as SASEGT. Trimming shortened V by 1 base and J by 0 bases, and 7 bases separated the two germline ends. The CDR3 here is CASSEVLGSGNTIYF. The CDR3 DNA reads TGTGCCAGCAGTGAAGTCCTCGGCTCTGGAAACACCATATATTTT.

The genes are TRBV15 and TRBJ1-5, with D perhaps TRBD1 (5 bases). The CDR3 is made up of 18 amino acids. The germline V and J ends were trimmed by 1 base and 0 bases, with 16 bases remaining between them. Germline V gene data show CDR1 as LNHNV and CDR2 as YYDKDF (reference sequence). The CDR3 DNA reads TGTGCCACCAGCAGAGCGAGACAGCAATTCTATAGCAATCAGCCCCAGCATTTT. Amino acid sequence: CATSRARQQFYSNQPQHF. The whole variable domain, remainder taken from reference TRBV15 and TRBJ1-5, is DAMVIQNPRYQVTQFGKPVTLSCSQTLNHNVMYWYQQKSSQAPKLLFHYYDKDFNNEADTPDNFQSRRPNTSFCFLDIRSPGLGDTAMYLCATSRARQQFYSNQPQHFGDGTRLSIL.

The CDR3 here is CASSSDGGRDEQFF. DNA for the CDR3: TGTGCCAGCAGCTCGGACGGGGGGAGAGATGAGCAGTTCTTC. This chain connects TRBV7-3 to TRBJ2-1, with 7 bases lining up with TRBD2. The CDR3 spans 14 residues. V lost 4 bases, J lost 8 bases, and 8 bases stayed unmatched. Germline V gene lookup returns CDR1 SGHTA and CDR2 FQGTGA.

This clone is judged medium-sized. V is TRBV10-3 and J is TRBJ2-7; maybe TRBD1 (6 bases). Germline CDR1 ENHRY, CDR2 SYGVKD. The CDR3 contains 13 residues. V lost 3 bases, J lost 3 bases, and 9 bases lay in between. CDR3 sequence reads: CAISEQGLYEQYF. The CDR3 DNA follows: TGTGCCATCAGTGAACAGGGTCTCTACGAGCAGTACTTC.

The chain uses TRBV25-1 and TRBJ2-2; TRBD1 agrees at 7 bases. Germline V lookup: CDR1 MGHDK, CDR2 SYGVNS. The V and J ends lost 3 bases and 5 bases, in that order; junction bases with no gene match: 6. The CDR3 runs 15 residues. The CDR3 bases are TGTGCCAGCAGTGACCGAAACAGGGGTACCGGGGAGCTGTTTTTT. Translating it yields CASSDRNRGTGELFF.

The CDR3 here is CASSLAGANEQFF. CDR3 sequence (DNA): TGTGCCAGCAGCTTAGCTGGGGCCAATGAGCAGTTCTTC. The chain combines TRBV7-9 with TRBJ2-1, with a weak D call TRBD1 (5 bases). The V end lost 0 bases, the J end lost 6 bases, and 6 bases lay between the germline ends. Germline loops: CDR1 SEHNR, CDR2 FQNEAQ (reference sequence). The CDR3 contains 13 residues.

This clone was picked up one time. J is TRBJ2-5 and V is TRBV5-1, with 9 nucleotides matching TRBD2. The V gene's germline CDR1 is SGHRS and CDR2 YFSETQ. J lost 1 base, V lost 0 bases, and 4 bases had no gene match. This CDR3 has 16 amino acids. DNA for the CDR3: TGCGCCAGCAGCTTGGCACTAGCGGGCGGCCAAGAGACCCAGTACTTC. Encoded protein: CASSLALAGGQETQYF.

V and J are TRBV9 and TRBJ2-3; 11 bases line up with TRBD2. Germline lookup yields CDR1 SGDLS and CDR2 YYNGEE. The CDR3 extends over 17 amino acids. Germline trimming cut 4 bases from V and 3 bases from J; bases unmatched to any gene: 10. CDR3 protein: CASSRLAGLQKTDTQYF. The CDR3 DNA reads as TGTGCCAGCAGCCGACTAGCGGGGCTCCAAAAGACAGATACGCAGTATTTT.

The chain recombines TRBV6-5 with TRBJ1-5; 8 bases line up with TRBD1. The CDR3 covers 15 residues. Germline CDR1 MNHEY, CDR2 SVGAGI. The junction had 8 bases not matched to a gene; V was cut back by 4 bases and J by 6 bases. The CDR3 nucleotides read TGTGCCAGCAGTTCACTCCCCGGACAGGGTCAGCCCCAGCATTTT. As protein: CASSSLPGQGQPQHF.

The rearrangement joins TRBV5-4 to TRBJ2-4; D perhaps matches TRBD2 (6 bases). V lost 3 bases, J lost 9 bases, and 19 bases lay in between. This CDR3 has 15 amino acids. CDR1 is SGHNT, CDR2 YYREEE, per germline (reference sequence). CDR3 in DNA: TGTGCCAGCAGCTCCTCGGTGGGGCGGGGCGGCATTCAGTACTTC. Translation: CASSSSVGRGGIQYF.

The rearrangement links TRBV7-3 to TRBJ2-1, with 7 bases matching TRBD2. The germline V gene encodes CDR1 SGHTA and CDR2 FQGTGA. The length of the CDR3 is 15 residues. The ends lost 5 bases at V and 5 bases at J; junction bases unmatched: 9. CDR3 bases: TGTGCCAGCAGCCGTAAGGGGACTACCGACAATGAGCAGTTCTTC. Protein product: CASSRKGTTDNEQFF.

The rearrangement joins TRBV9 to TRBJ1-4; D is possibly TRBD1 (5 bases). The CDR3 is made up of 14 amino acids. Germline V gene data show CDR1 as SGDLS and CDR2 as YYNGEE. V lost 0 bases, J lost 8 bases, and 11 bases lay in between. Here the CDR3 reads CASSVGGESEKLFF. CDR3 DNA: TGTGCCAGCAGCGTAGGGGGGGAGAGCGAAAAACTGTTTTTT.

The rearrangement links TRBV28 to TRBJ2-3; D gene uncertain. The CDR3 is 11 amino acids. Trimming stripped 7 bases from V and 3 bases from J, with 5 bases between. Germline values: CDR1 MDHEN, CDR2 SYDVKM. The chain's CDR3 is CASKRTDTQYF. In nucleotides, the CDR3 is TGTGCCAGCAAGCGAACAGATACGCAGTATTTT.

The chain joins TRBV6-2 or TRBV6-3 to TRBJ2-3, with D uncertain. The CDR3 covers 15 residues. Germline CDR1 MNHEY, CDR2 SVGEGT. V lost 5 bases and J 0 bases, leaving 12 bases between the germline ends. The CDR3 coding sequence is TGTGCCAGCAGTCCCAGCGTGAAAAGCACAGATACGCAGTATTTT. It translates to CASSPSVKSTDTQYF.

This chain links TRBV6-1 with TRBJ2-6, with 7 bases matching TRBD1. V trimming: 2 bases; J trimming: 3 bases; junction bases outside the gene matches: 4. The CDR3 has 16 residues. The germline CDR1 and CDR2 sequences are MNHNS and SASEGT. Written as DNA, the CDR3 is TGTGCCAGCAGTGAAAGAGGGGGCAATGGGGCCAACGTCCTGACTTTC. Amino acids: CASSERGGNGANVLTF.

The chain couples TRBV28 to TRBJ2-5; 8 bases match TRBD2. Looked up from germline, CDR1 is MDHEN and CDR2 is SYDVKM. The CDR3 runs 14 residues. V lost 9 bases and J lost 1; bases outside the gene matches: 7. The CDR3 sequence is CASHRGGRQETQYF. Written as DNA, the CDR3 is TGTGCCAGTCACCGGGGGGGACGCCAAGAGACCCAGTACTTC.

This chain links TRBV3-1 (or the pseudogene TRBV3-2) with TRBJ1-5; 11 bases line up with TRBD1. The J segment lost 0 bases and the V segment lost 3 bases, leaving 10 bases of the junction unmatched. The CDR3 covers 19 residues. Germline loops: CDR1 LGHDT, CDR2 YNNKEL (reference sequence). The CDR3 region has the DNA TGTGCCAGCAGCCAGGGACAGGGGGTACAGGGTTATAGCAATCAGCCCCAGCATTTT. Protein sequence: CASSQGQGVQGYSNQPQHF.

The chain carries TRBV30 and TRBJ2-3; TRBD2 matches at 11 bases. V lost 1 base, J lost 2 bases, and 5 bases stayed unmatched. Germline assignment: CDR1 GTSNPN and CDR2 SVGIG (reference sequence). There are 16 residues in the CDR3. The CDR3: CAWSEGLAAYTDTQYF. In DNA form, the CDR3 reads TGTGCCTGGAGTGAGGGACTAGCGGCATACACAGATACGCAGTATTTT. The whole variable domain, remainder taken from reference TRBV30 and TRBJ2-3, is SQTIHQWPATLVQPVGSPLSLECTVEGTSNPNLYWYRQAAGRGLQLLFYSVGIGQISSEVPQNLSASRPQDRQFILSSKKLLLSDSGFYLCAWSEGLAAYTDTQYFGPGTRLTVL.

The J gene is TRBJ2-4, the V gene TRBV6-5; 12 bases fit TRBD2. Germline V gene sequence: CDR1 MNHEY, CDR2 SVGAGI. The CDR3 extends over 15 amino acids. Germline trimming cut 5 bases from V and 9 bases from J; bases unmatched to any gene: 8. CDR3 DNA sequence: TGTGCCAGCAGTCCCCGACTAGCGGGGGATATCATTCAGTACTTC. Residues: CASSPRLAGDIIQYF.

CDR3 loop: CASSQDGRGYTF. For the CDR3, the DNA is TGTGCCAGCAGCCAAGATGGGCGCGGCTACACCTTC. V usage is TRBV3-1 (or the pseudogene TRBV3-2) and J usage is TRBJ1-2; no definite D call. Trimming pared 0 bases from V and 8 bases from J, leaving 7 bases between. The CDR3 covers 12 residues. Germline loops: CDR1 LGHDT, CDR2 YNNKEL (reference sequence).